The rows below give T cell receptor beta chains drawn from one sample of a study of T cell responses to AZD1222 COVID-19 vaccine. Libraries were prepared by immunoSEQ multiplex PCR; TCRdb keeps only in-frame clonotypes and omits some of them. In the table there are over 150,000 clones, roughly 87% of which are singletons. The source was peripheral blood, collected on day 0 of AZD1222 vaccination. All receptors come from an adult in good health. Both conserved end residues are part of each CDR3. D genes are given only for firm matches. Not every row has a clone size; where given, it reads once, few, many or a size class.

cdr3_nt cdr3_aa j_call d_call v_call clone_size
TGTGCCACCAGCGCCAGGGGGGCTCAGGTTCCCCTCTTC CATSARGAQVPLF TRBJ2-1 . TRBV15 .
TGTGCCAGCTCACCAGGGACAGGGGGATGGGAGCAGTACTTC CASSPGTGGWEQYF TRBJ2-7 TRBD1 TRBV18 .
TGCGCCAGCAGCCCCGGGGGACGACACACAGATACGCAGTATTTT CASSPGGRHTDTQYF TRBJ2-3 . TRBV5-1 .
TGTGCCATCAGTGATAAGGGCCGGGACACCGGGGAGCTGTTTTTT CAISDKGRDTGELFF TRBJ2-2 . TRBV10-3 .
TGTGCCAGCTCACCTGGGGGGTCGCAGTTCTTC CASSPGGSQFF TRBJ2-1 . TRBV18 .
TGCGCCAGCAGCTTGAGTAAAGGCACTGAAGCTTTCTTT CASSLSKGTEAFF TRBJ1-1 . TRBV5-1 .
TGTGCCAGCAGCCCTAGGGGCGGGAGCCAGTACTTC CASSPRGGSQYF TRBJ2-7 TRBD2 TRBV13 .
TGTGCCAGCAGTTGGAGGGGATACCAAGAGACCCAGTACTTC CASSWRGYQETQYF TRBJ2-5 . TRBV6-5 .
TGTGCCAGTAGTCTCCGGACGACTTCGGGAAACACCATATATTTT CASSLRTTSGNTIYF TRBJ1-3 . TRBV19 .
TGTGCCAGCAGCCTCAGCCCAGGGGGCATCTATGGCTACACCTTC CASSLSPGGIYGYTF TRBJ1-2 TRBD1 TRBV6-4 .
TGTGCCAGCTCACACGGCACCGGGGAGCTGTTTTTT CASSHGTGELFF TRBJ2-2 . TRBV18 .
TGTGCCAGCAGCGACAGGCCAACTCCCTACGAGCAGTACTTC CASSDRPTPYEQYF TRBJ2-7 . TRBV28 .
TGTGCCAGCAGAAACAGGGAGGGCAATCAGCCCCAGCATTTT CASRNREGNQPQHF TRBJ1-5 . TRBV2 .
TGTGCCTGGAGTGTACGCGGCTACGAGCAGTACTTC CAWSVRGYEQYF TRBJ2-7 . TRBV30 .
TGCAGCGTTGCGCCGGGGTTGGGGACTGAAGCTTTCTTT CSVAPGLGTEAFF TRBJ1-1 . TRBV29-1 .
TGTGCCAGCAGCCCCACAAGTAACTATGGCTACACCTTC CASSPTSNYGYTF TRBJ1-2 . TRBV7-2 few
TGTGCCTCTTCCGAAGACAGCCCCGAAGCTTTCTTT CASSEDSPEAFF TRBJ1-1 . TRBV10-3 .
TGTGCCACCAGTGCCGGAGACAATCAGCCCCAGCATTTT CATSAGDNQPQHF TRBJ1-5 . TRBV24-1 few
TGTGCCAGCTCAACAGGACAGGGGGAACAAGAGACCCAGTACTTC CASSTGQGEQETQYF TRBJ2-5 TRBD1 TRBV18 .
TGTGCCAGCAGTCCCCGTGCGGTGGACTCCTACAATGAGCAGTTCTTC CASSPRAVDSYNEQFF TRBJ2-1 . TRBV27 .
TGTGCCTGGAGTGTCCGGGGACGCGGTTATAGCAATCAGCCCCAGCATTTT CAWSVRGRGYSNQPQHF TRBJ1-5 . TRBV30 .
TGTGCCAGCAGCGTGGGCTTCCTAACGGGTGAGGATACGCAGTATTTT CASSVGFLTGEDTQYF TRBJ2-3 . TRBV9 .
TGTGCCAGCAGCTTCGGAGGGCAATTTAATGAAAAACTGTTTTTT CASSFGGQFNEKLFF TRBJ1-4 . TRBV7-9 .
TGTGCCAGCTCCCACAGGGAACAGTACTCAATGAACACTGAAGCTTTCTTT CASSHREQYSMNTEAFF TRBJ1-1 . TRBV18 .
TGTGCCTGGAGTGTACAGCTAGCTAACTATGGCTACACCTTC CAWSVQLANYGYTF TRBJ1-2 . TRBV30 .
TGTGCCAGCAGTTCGCAGAAAGGGGGGAATGAAAAACTGTTTTTT CASSSQKGGNEKLFF TRBJ1-4 . TRBV28 .
TGTGCCAGTAGTATTTCTAGGGACACTGAAGCTTTCTTT CASSISRDTEAFF TRBJ1-1 . TRBV19 .
TGTGCCAGTAGTGCTCAGGGAACTAACTATGGCTACACCTTC CASSAQGTNYGYTF TRBJ1-2 . TRBV19 .
TGTGCCAGCAGCTTGAGGACAGGGCCCTTTTCCTCCTACGAGCAGTACTTC CASSLRTGPFSSYEQYF TRBJ2-7 TRBD1 TRBV5-6 .
TGTGCCAGCAGCCGACGGGACCCTTACTATCGAAACTCACCCCTCCACTTT CASSRRDPYYRNSPLHF TRBJ1-6 . TRBV3-1/TRBV3-2 .
TGCGCCAGCAGCCAAGAGGGACAGGGGGTCGGTGGCTACACCTTC CASSQEGQGVGGYTF TRBJ1-2 TRBD1 TRBV4-1 .
TGTGCCAGCAGCTTAGGTGGCAGTAACTATGGCTACACCTTC CASSLGGSNYGYTF TRBJ1-2 . TRBV7-2 .
TGTGCCAGCAGCTTAGAAGGGCTATCGTTTGGAAACACCATATATTTT CASSLEGLSFGNTIYF TRBJ1-3 . TRBV7-9 .
TGCGCCAGCAGCCAGACTAGCGGGAGGGCCGGGGAGCTGTTTTTT CASSQTSGRAGELFF TRBJ2-2 TRBD2 TRBV5-1 .
TGTGCCAGTAGCCTTAGGACCTATCAGCCCCAGCATTTT CASSLRTYQPQHF TRBJ1-5 . TRBV19 .
TGTGCCAGCAGCGAACGGGGGACAGCAGGTGGCTACACCTTC CASSERGTAGGYTF TRBJ1-2 TRBD1 TRBV3-1/TRBV3-2 .
TGTGCCAGCTCACCGACGACTAGGAGTAATGCCGGGGAGCTGTTTTTT CASSPTTRSNAGELFF TRBJ2-2 . TRBV18 .
TGTGCTAGTGGTTTGGAGGGACAGGGAATATGGTCCTATAATTCACCCCTCCACTTT CASGLEGQGIWSYNSPLHF TRBJ1-6 TRBD1 TRBV12-5 .
TGTGCCAGCAGGGAGGAAGCGGTCCTCAACGACGAGCAGTACTTC CASREEAVLNDEQYF TRBJ2-7 . TRBV28 .
TGTGCCAGCAGCTCGGGGGGCAGGGACACAAACATTCAGTACTTC CASSSGGRDTNIQYF TRBJ2-4 . TRBV7-2 .
TGTGCCAGCAGCCAAGATCGGGCGGGAGCTGGGCAAGAGACCCAGTACTTC CASSQDRAGAGQETQYF TRBJ2-5 TRBD2 TRBV4-2 .
TGCGCCAGCAGCTCGGAAGGTAACTATGGCTACACCTTC CASSSEGNYGYTF TRBJ1-2 . TRBV5-1 .
TGTGCCAGCAGCTTAGGCCAGGGAGACTATGGCTACACCTTC CASSLGQGDYGYTF TRBJ1-2 . TRBV11-2 few
TGTGCCAGCAGCCCCGGGACAGGGGCCCACGAGCAGTACTTC CASSPGTGAHEQYF TRBJ2-7 TRBD1 TRBV5-4 .
TGTGCCAGCAGTGAAGCGCCTAGGGGTAGTGGCTACACCTTC CASSEAPRGSGYTF TRBJ1-2 . TRBV6-1 .
TGCGCCAGCAGCTTACAGGAGGGCTCCTACAATGAGCAGTTCTTC CASSLQEGSYNEQFF TRBJ2-1 . TRBV5-1 .
TGTGCCAGCTCACCTCCCTCGGCTTACCAAGAGACCCAGTACTTC CASSPPSAYQETQYF TRBJ2-5 . TRBV18 .
TGTGCCAGCAGGCAGGGGTCGAACACCGGGGAGCTGTTTTTT CASRQGSNTGELFF TRBJ2-2 . TRBV2 .
TGTGCCAGCAGCTTAGTAGACAGGGGACCTACCTCTGGAAACACCATATATTTT CASSLVDRGPTSGNTIYF TRBJ1-3 TRBD1 TRBV7-6 .
TGTGCCAGCAGCCAAGATTGGGGTCAGCCCCAGCATTTT CASSQDWGQPQHF TRBJ1-5 . TRBV3-1/TRBV3-2 .
TGTGCCAGCAGCTTGAGCGGGAGTCTTAGTAGTGAGCAGTTCTTC CASSLSGSLSSEQFF TRBJ2-1 TRBD2 TRBV5-4 .
TGTGCCAGCAGCTCCCATGGACGGAGTGGAAGCAATCAGCCCCAGCATTTT CASSSHGRSGSNQPQHF TRBJ1-5 . TRBV5-6 .
TGTGCCAGCAGTTTCATAGGGGTAGCGGGAAGAACCGGGGAGCTGTTTTTT CASSFIGVAGRTGELFF TRBJ2-2 TRBD2 TRBV27 .
TGCGCCAGCAGTGAGTCGAGGAGTCCGCGGGAGCAGTTCTTC CASSESRSPREQFF TRBJ2-1 . TRBV10-2 .
TGTGCCAGCAGCTCACAAAAAGGACTCGCCGGAGGCTACACCTTC CASSSQKGLAGGYTF TRBJ1-2 . TRBV5-4 .